These 26 T cell receptor beta chains originate from one sample sequenced in a study of blood T cell repertoires in COVID-19. Repertoires were generated with immunoSEQ multiplex PCR, while TCRdb's copy carries only in-frame clones and drops some. The repertoire has about 60,000 clones, approximately 80% of them found once; the top ten carry around 3.7%. The sample comprised PBMCs or T cells enriched from blood (not recorded which). All receptors derive from a woman between 40 and 50 years old with acute COVID-19.

The count of this clone is one. The V gene is TRBV13, the J gene TRBJ1-2; the D is unclear. The germline gives CDR1 PRHDT, CDR2 FYEKMQ (reference sequence). Between the trimmed V and J ends, which lost 8 bases and 7 bases, there was a span of 11 bases. CDR3 size: 11 residues. The CDR3 reads CASRSGSGYTF. In DNA form, the CDR3 reads TGTGCCAGCCGCAGTGGCAGTGGCTACACCTTC. The whole variable domain, filled in from reference TRBV13 and TRBJ1-2, reads AAGVIQSPRHLIKEKRETATLKCYPIPRHDTVYWYQQGPGQDPQFLISFYEKMQSDKGSIPDRFSAQQFSDYHSELNMSSLELGDSALYFCASRSGSGYTFGSGTRLTVV.

The chain carries TRBV19 and TRBJ2-3; weak D call: TRBD1 (6 bases). V gave up 4 bases and J gave up 2 bases, with 13 bases separating them. This CDR3 has 15 residues. The germline V gene encodes CDR1 LNHDA and CDR2 SQIVND (reference sequence). CDR3 residues: CASSTSVGATDTQYF. CDR3 coding DNA: TGTGCCAGTAGTACTTCCGTGGGGGCCACAGATACGCAGTATTTT. Full variable domain (rest looked up from reference TRBV19 and TRBJ2-3): DGGITQSPKYLFRKEGQNVTLSCEQNLNHDAMYWYRQDPGQGLRLIYYSQIVNDFQKGDIAEGYSVSREKKESFPLTVTSAQKNPTAFYLCASSTSVGATDTQYFGPGTRLTVL.

V usage is TRBV28 and J usage is TRBJ1-4, with 9 bases aligning to TRBD1. This CDR3 comprises 15 residues. The V segment lost 3 bases and the J segment 5 bases; nucleotides outside the gene matches: 4. Germline V gives CDR1 MDHEN, CDR2 SYDVKM. This CDR3 is CASSLEGQGNEKLFF. The CDR3 bases are TGTGCCAGCAGTTTGGAGGGACAGGGAAATGAAAAACTGTTTTTT.

The rearrangement uses TRBV5-1 and TRBJ2-2; 11 bases line up with TRBD1. Unmatched junction bases numbered 1, after V lost 5 bases and J lost 1 base. Germline lookup yields CDR1 SGHRS and CDR2 YFSETQ. CDR3 length: 15 amino acids. The CDR3 DNA reads TGCGCCAGCAGTGGGACAGGGGGGAACACCGGGGAGCTGTTTTTT. Protein sequence: CASSGTGGNTGELFF.

The V gene is TRBV11-2, the J gene TRBJ1-5; possible D gene TRBD1, 6 bases. V was cut by 1 base and J by 9 bases, with 13 bases left in between. This CDR3 is 14 amino acids long. The germline V gene has CDR1 SGHAT and CDR2 FQNNGV. This CDR3 is CASSLGQVFSPQHF. The CDR3 DNA is TGTGCCAGCAGCTTAGGACAGGTCTTTTCGCCCCAGCATTTT.

This rearrangement joins TRBV27 to TRBJ1-6; D gene ambiguous. Trimming stripped 6 bases from V and 7 bases from J, with 16 bases between. Germline assignment: CDR1 MNHEY and CDR2 SMNVEV (reference sequence). The length of the CDR3 is 15 residues. CDR3 amino acids: CASRPREGGNSPLHF. CDR3 nucleotide sequence: TGTGCCAGCAGACCTAGGGAGGGTGGGAATTCACCCCTCCACTTT.

This chain connects TRBV4-2 to TRBJ2-5; 15 bases line up with TRBD2. Germline CDR1 and CDR2: LGHNA and YNFKEQ. Trimming at V came to 1 base and at J to 4 bases, leaving 13 bases not matched to a gene. The CDR3 is 20 residues long. The CDR3 nucleotides are TGTGCCAGCAGCCAAGTAGGACTAGCGGGGGGGAGGCCACGAGCAGAGACCCAGTACTTC. It yields the protein CASSQVGLAGGRPRAETQYF.

V and J are TRBV7-9 and TRBJ2-7, with 7 bases fitting TRBD1. The germline V gene encodes CDR1 SEHNR and CDR2 FQNEAQ (reference sequence). J gave up 9 bases and V 5 bases, and 7 bases lay outside the gene matches. CDR3 size: 12 residues. DNA for the CDR3: TGTGCCAGCAGCCGAGGGACAGTCGGGCAGTACTTC. Translation: CASSRGTVGQYF.

The rearrangement joins TRBV5-1 to TRBJ2-1; D might be TRBD2 (6 bases). Germline values: CDR1 SGHRS, CDR2 YFSETQ. The CDR3 runs to 14 residues. V shed 3 bases and J shed 3 bases, with 10 bases lying between them. The CDR3 bases are TGCGCCAGCAGCTCTTCGGGAGACTACAATGAGCAGTTCTTC. Residues: CASSSSGDYNEQFF.

This clone appeared once. V gene TRBV9 combines with J gene TRBJ1-2; D remains ambiguous. The CDR3 covers 13 residues. V was trimmed by 0 bases and J by 8 bases, leaving 11 bases between them. Germline CDR1 is SGDLS and CDR2 is YYNGEE. CDR3 residues: CASSVGGTTGYTF. In DNA, the CDR3 is TGTGCCAGCAGCGTAGGCGGCACGACGGGCTACACCTTC.

The chain uses TRBV19 and TRBJ1-2; maybe TRBD1 (6 bases). The V gene's germline CDR1 is LNHDA and CDR2 SQIVND (reference sequence). The CDR3 loop spans 15 amino acids. The V gene lost 10 bases and the J gene lost 3 bases, with 21 bases spanning the gap. The CDR3 loop reads CATLGGGGAYYGYTF. The CDR3 DNA is TGTGCCACCCTCGGTGGAGGGGGGGCGTACTATGGCTACACCTTC.

The chain couples TRBV27 to TRBJ1-1; D perhaps matches TRBD1 (5 bases). V was pared by 5 bases and J by 0 bases, with 10 bases between. This CDR3 contains 14 residues. CDR1 and CDR2 (germline): MNHEY, SMNVEV (reference sequence). CDR3 loop: CASSTGSMNTEAFF. The CDR3 nucleotides read TGTGCCAGCAGTACAGGATCCATGAACACTGAAGCTTTCTTT.

V gene TRBV28 combines with J gene TRBJ1-5; the D is unclear. CDR1 MDHEN and CDR2 SYDVKM come from the germline V gene. Trimming left V 8 bases short and J 6 bases short, with 5 bases between. The CDR3 has 10 amino acids. This CDR3 is CASGSQPQHF. The CDR3, as DNA: TGTGCCAGCGGCAGTCAGCCCCAGCATTTT.

The rearrangement joins TRBV7-6 to TRBJ2-1, with D tentatively TRBD1 (6 bases). There are 14 residues in the CDR3. Germline values: CDR1 SGHVS, CDR2 FNYEAQ. V lost 5 bases, J lost 10 bases, and 18 bases lay in between. CDR3 DNA: TGTGCCAGCAGCCGCTCCGGACAGAGCAAGGAGCAGTTCTTC. Translation gives CASSRSGQSKEQFF.

The genes are TRBV18 and TRBJ1-3, with D tentatively TRBD1 (6 bases). The CDR3 runs 17 residues. CDR1 and CDR2 (germline): KGHSH, LQKENI. V lost 2 bases and J lost 0, with 14 bases in between. CDR3 DNA sequence: TGTGCCAGCTCACCAGCAGGGGTTTTAAACTCTGGAAACACCATATATTTT. Protein sequence: CASSPAGVLNSGNTIYF.

The V gene is TRBV28, the J gene TRBJ1-2; D not resolved. The CDR3 spans 16 residues. CDR1 and CDR2 from the germline V gene are MDHEN and SYDVKM. With 5 bases removed from V and 3 bases from J, the gap between germline ends came to 19 bases. The CDR3 DNA reads TGTGCCAGCAGTCAATACCCTACGATGGGAGACTATGGCTACACCTTC. This codes for CASSQYPTMGDYGYTF.

The chain joins TRBV4-2 to TRBJ1-2; perhaps TRBD1 as D (5 bases). The V gene lost 1 base and the J gene lost 7 bases, with 16 bases spanning the gap. This CDR3 region has 15 residues. Germline V gene sequence: CDR1 LGHNA, CDR2 YNFKEQ. The DNA for the CDR3 is TGTGCCAGCAGCCAAGTCCCTGGGGGGGGGATTGGCTACACCTTC. Encoded protein: CASSQVPGGGIGYTF.

The rearrangement links TRBV28 to TRBJ2-3, with 7 bases lining up with TRBD2. The V gene end was trimmed by 8 bases and the J gene end by 2 bases; junction bases not matched to a gene: 13. The CDR3 has 16 amino acids. Germline-derived CDR1 and CDR2 are MDHEN and SYDVKM. The CDR3 nucleotides are TGTGCCAGCGTTAGAGAGGGCGGGAGAATCACAGATACGCAGTATTTT. The encoded protein is CASVREGGRITDTQYF. The full variable domain, with the rest looked up from reference TRBV28 and TRBJ2-3, is DVKVTQSSRYLVKRTGEKVFLECVQDMDHENMFWYRQDPGLGLRLIYFSYDVKMKEKGDIPEGYSVSREKKERFSLILESASTNQTSMYLCASVREGGRITDTQYFGPGTRLTVL.

The V gene is TRBV6-1, the J gene TRBJ2-1; TRBD2 matches 11 bases. The V gene end was trimmed by 1 base and the J gene end by 12 bases; junction bases not matched to a gene: 11. CDR1 is MNHNS and CDR2 is SASEGT in the germline V gene. The CDR3 runs to 16 residues. CDR3 amino acids: CASSEVVLAGGQGQFF. The CDR3 DNA reads as TGTGCCAGCAGTGAAGTTGTATTAGCGGGGGGGCAGGGGCAGTTCTTC.

This rearrangement joins TRBV15 to TRBJ2-5; 9 nucleotides agree with TRBD1. This CDR3 comprises 15 residues. Germline V lookup: CDR1 LNHNV, CDR2 YYDKDF (reference sequence). The ends lost 4 bases at V and 3 bases at J; junction bases unmatched: 6. CDR3: CATSKYGTGKETQYF. The CDR3 nucleotides are TGTGCCACCAGCAAGTACGGGACAGGGAAAGAGACCCAGTACTTC.

The chain combines TRBV6-1 with TRBJ2-5, with D unresolved. CDR3 length: 17 amino acids. Deletions cut 0 bases from V and 0 bases from J, with 14 bases between. Germline CDR1 MNHNS, CDR2 SASEGT. CDR3 coding DNA: TGTGCCAGCAGTGAAGCGCTGGTGCCGCGGAACCAAGAGACCCAGTACTTC. Translated, it gives CASSEALVPRNQETQYF.

The chain recombines TRBV4-1 with TRBJ2-7; D perhaps matches TRBD1 (5 bases). The V and J ends lost 1 base and 4 bases respectively, with 14 bases between them. Germline V gives CDR1 MGHRA, CDR2 YSYEKL. This CDR3 is built from 15 residues. The CDR3: CASSQARQGAYEQYV. CDR3 nucleotide sequence: TGCGCCAGCAGCCAAGCCCGCCAGGGTGCATACGAGCAGTACGTC.

The V and J genes are TRBV11-2 and TRBJ1-2; no clear D. This CDR3 has 13 residues. Germline values: CDR1 SGHAT, CDR2 FQNNGV. Deletions cut 5 bases from V and 5 bases from J, with 12 bases between. In DNA form, the CDR3 reads TGTGCCAGCAGCCAAGGACTTCAATATGGCTACACCTTC. Its protein is CASSQGLQYGYTF. The full variable domain, with the rest looked up from reference TRBV11-2 and TRBJ1-2, is EAGVAQSPRYKIIEKRQSVAFWCNPISGHATLYWYQQILGQGPKLLIQFQNNGVVDDSQLPKDRFSAERLKGVDSTLKIQPAKLEDSAVYLCASSQGLQYGYTFGSGTRLTVV.

This clone has only one observation. This rearrangement joins TRBV20-1 to TRBJ1-4; possible D gene TRBD1, 5 bases. Trimming stripped 3 bases from V and 8 bases from J, with 19 bases between. There are 15 residues in the CDR3. CDR1 and CDR2 (germline): DFQATT, SNEGSKA (reference sequence). This CDR3 is CSASKGRGVYEKLFF. The CDR3 coding sequence is TGCAGTGCTAGTAAGGGGCGGGGCGTATACGAAAAACTGTTTTTT.

This sequence joins TRBV7-8 and TRBJ2-2; D is undetermined. Germline V gene lookup returns CDR1 SGHVS and CDR2 FQNEAQ. The CDR3 loop spans 14 amino acids. Trimming removed 4 bases at V and 3 bases at J, with 9 bases between. The CDR3 reads CASSSGTDTGELFF. The CDR3 DNA reads as TGTGCCAGCAGCTCAGGTACAGACACCGGGGAGCTGTTTTTT.

This clone was detected a few times. The chain combines TRBV25-1 with TRBJ1-4; possible D gene TRBD1, 5 bases. Trimming took off 4 bases at V and 5 bases at J, with 11 bases between the two ends. Germline loops: CDR1 MGHDK, CDR2 SYGVNS. The CDR3 consists of 14 residues. The DNA of the CDR3 is TGTGCCAGCAGTGCCCTGACAGCCAATGAAAAACTGTTTTTT. Translation: CASSALTANEKLFF.